Shown below are 14 T cell receptor beta chains from a single sample sequenced in a study of post-analysis software for immune sequencing data. TCR beta libraries were prepared from cDNA with unique molecular identifiers. In TCRdb, the PCR reads were re-called with MiXCR into one record per CDR3 protein. The top ten hold 4% to 5.5% of the sample, which has 750,000 to 950,000 distinct CDR3 sequences, around 53% seen once. Study findings and constraints: Patients had higher frequencies than controls of a handful of TRBV segments, including TRBV5-6, TRBV5-1 and TRBV20-1.

No antigen has been identified for these receptors. Input material: blood. Source of these receptors: a girl between 10 and 17 years old with multiple sclerosis.

The V and J genes are TRBV20-1 and TRBJ1-2; no definite D call. CDR3 length: 15 residues. The germline V gene has CDR1 DFQATT and CDR2 SNEGSKA (reference sequence). Trimming left V 1 base short and J 1 base short, with 13 bases between. The CDR3 here is CSARGPGFLNYGYTF. In DNA, the CDR3 is TGCAGTGCTAGAGGGCCAGGCTTCCTTAACTATGGCTACACCTTC.

This sequence joins TRBV14 and TRBJ2-3, with D possibly matching TRBD2 (5 bases). Deletions cut 1 base from V and 0 bases from J, with 14 bases between. The CDR3 is made up of 17 amino acids. Per the germline V gene, CDR1 is SGHDN and CDR2 is FVKESK. CDR3 in amino acids: CASSQGRSGTSTDTQYF. As DNA, the CDR3 is TGTGCCAGCAGCCAAGGGAGGAGCGGAACTAGCACAGATACGCAGTATTTT. The full variable domain, its missing parts supplied by reference TRBV14 and TRBJ2-3, is EAGVTQFPSHSVIEKGQTVTLRCDPISGHDNLYWYRRVMGKEIKFLLHFVKESKQDESGMPNNRFLAERTGGTYSTLKVQPAELEDSGVYFCASSQGRSGTSTDTQYFGPGTRLTVL.

The table lists this clonotype with a few counts. The rearrangement links TRBV7-9 to TRBJ2-4; 8 bases agree with TRBD1. CDR3 length: 17 amino acids. V lost 1 base and J lost 4; bases outside the gene matches: 9. The V gene's germline CDR1 is SEHNR and CDR2 FQNEAQ (reference sequence). CDR3 sequence: CASSLGSGRDRKNIQYF. CDR3 coding DNA: TGTGCCAGCAGCTTAGGAAGTGGACGGGACAGGAAAAACATTCAGTACTTC.

Only a few counts were recorded for this clonotype. V is TRBV6-5 and J is TRBJ1-2; D is ambiguous. With 5 bases removed from V and 4 bases from J, the gap between germline ends came to 11 bases. CDR3 length: 13 residues. Germline assignment: CDR1 MNHEY and CDR2 SVGAGI. CDR3 protein: CASSPVISYGYTF. The CDR3 DNA follows: TGTGCCAGCAGTCCCGTTATCTCCTATGGCTACACCTTC.

This clonotype was detected once. This chain joins TRBV20-1 and TRBJ2-5; D call uncertain. Matching the DNA end better, TRBJ2-7 makes the J call doubtful. Germline values: CDR1 DFQATT, CDR2 SNEGSKA (reference sequence). The CDR3 is 15 residues long. Written as DNA, the CDR3 is TGCAGTGCTAGGGCCCCGGGCAGTCCTATGACCGAGCAGTACTTC. Translation gives CSARAPGSPMTEQYF.

A few counts support this clonotype. This sequence joins TRBV27 and TRBJ1-1; TRBD1 is a possible D gene (5 bases). Trimming removed 3 bases at V and 4 bases at J, with 9 bases between. CDR3 length equals 13 residues. CDR1 and CDR2 from the germline V gene are MNHEY and SMNVEV (reference sequence). This CDR3 is CASSFRGGTEAFF. In DNA form, the CDR3 reads TGTGCCAGCAGTTTTAGGGGTGGCACTGAAGCTTTCTTT.

The chain links TRBV6-6 to TRBJ2-1; possible D gene TRBD2, 6 bases. With the DNA end fitting TRBJ2-7 better, the J assignment may be wrong. The CDR3 is 15 amino acids. Germline CDR1 MNHNY, CDR2 SVGAGI (reference sequence). The CDR3 DNA reads TGTGCCAGCAGTTTCCAAGGGAGGACTTACAATGAGCAGTACTTC. Protein product: CASSFQGRTYNEQYF.

V and J are TRBV7-2 and TRBJ2-1; 10 bases fit TRBD2. Germline V gives CDR1 SGHTA, CDR2 FQGNSA. V was pared by 2 bases and J by 11 bases, with 15 bases of the junction left unmatched. This CDR3 is 17 amino acids long. This CDR3 reads CASSLSPSGGTTMKQFF. The CDR3 DNA sequence: TGTGCCAGCAGCTTATCCCCTAGCGGGGGAACTACAATGAAGCAGTTCTTC.

This clonotype was detected only a few times. This sequence joins TRBV29-1 and TRBJ1-1, with TRBD1 identical over 8 bases. The CDR3 runs 12 residues. Unmatched junction bases numbered 2, after V lost 4 bases and J lost 4 bases. Germline CDR1 reads SQVTM; CDR2 reads ANQGSEA. CDR3 bases: TGCAGCGTTGGCCAGGGGGCCACTGAAGCTTTCTTT. It yields the protein CSVGQGATEAFF.

The chain combines TRBV20-1 with TRBJ2-3; D not certain. Trimming left V 5 bases short and J 6 bases short, with 9 bases between. CDR1 and CDR2 from the germline V gene are DFQATT and SNEGSKA (reference sequence). This CDR3 contains 11 residues. CDR3 nucleotides: TGCAGTGCTTGGGTTTTTGATACGCAGTATTTT. Translated, it gives CSAWVFDTQYF.

This clonotype has more than one count but fewer than ten. The DNA for the CDR3 is TGTGCCAGCAGCGCCCCGCTAGCGGGAGGAGAGTACCAAGAGACCCAGTACTTC. Residues: CASSAPLAGGEYQETQYF. This chain connects TRBV9 to TRBJ2-5, with TRBD2 identical over 11 bases. Germline trimming cut 3 bases from V and 0 bases from J; bases unmatched to any gene: 10. In germline, CDR1 is SGDLS, CDR2 YYNGEE. This CDR3 has 18 residues.

This chain links TRBV7-2 with TRBJ2-7, with 11 nucleotides matching TRBD2. CDR1 and CDR2 from the germline V gene are SGHTA and FQGNSA. The CDR3 totals 14 residues. Trimming removed 5 bases from V and 6 bases from J; junction bases left unmatched: 6. CDR3 sequence reads: CASSILAGAVEQYF. The DNA for the CDR3 is TGTGCCAGCAGCATACTAGCGGGGGCTGTCGAGCAGTACTTC.

The CDR3 region is CSAQKAAGGETQYF. CDR3 nucleotide sequence: TGCAGTGCTCAAAAGGCGGCGGGAGGAGAGACCCAGTACTTC. This chain uses TRBV20-1 with TRBJ2-5, with 8 nucleotides matching TRBD2. Trimming cost V 5 bases and J 4 bases; bases outside gene matches: 9. The CDR3 has 14 amino acids. The germline V gene has CDR1 DFQATT and CDR2 SNEGSKA (reference sequence).

Of note for this clonotype: The CDR3 does not end in the conserved phenylalanine or tryptophan, so this is likely a read error. The CDR3 loop reads CASSTKDRNYGYTV. Here the CDR3 DNA reads TGTGCCAGCAGCACGAAGGACAGGAACTATGGCTACACCGTC. The rearrangement links TRBV7-9 to TRBJ1-2, with 7 nucleotides matching TRBD1. The CDR3 sequence is 14 residues long. The V gene's germline CDR1 is SEHNR and CDR2 FQNEAQ (reference sequence). Germline trimming cut 5 bases from V and 2 bases from J; bases unmatched to any gene: 5.